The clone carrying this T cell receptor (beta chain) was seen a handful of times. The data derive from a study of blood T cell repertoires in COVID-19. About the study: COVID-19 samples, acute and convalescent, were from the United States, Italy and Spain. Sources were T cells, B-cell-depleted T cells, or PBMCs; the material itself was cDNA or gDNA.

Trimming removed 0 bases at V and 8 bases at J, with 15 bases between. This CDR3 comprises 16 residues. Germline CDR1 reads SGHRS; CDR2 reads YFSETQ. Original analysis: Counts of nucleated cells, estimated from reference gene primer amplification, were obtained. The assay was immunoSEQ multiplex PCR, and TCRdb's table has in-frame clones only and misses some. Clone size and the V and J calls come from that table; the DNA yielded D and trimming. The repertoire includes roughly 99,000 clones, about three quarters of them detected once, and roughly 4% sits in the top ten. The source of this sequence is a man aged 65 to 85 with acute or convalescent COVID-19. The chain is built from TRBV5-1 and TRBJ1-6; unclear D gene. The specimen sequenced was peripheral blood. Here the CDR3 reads CASSLALRGPDSPLHF. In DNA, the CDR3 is TGCGCCAGCAGCTTGGCCTTGAGAGGTCCAGATTCACCCCTCCACTTT.